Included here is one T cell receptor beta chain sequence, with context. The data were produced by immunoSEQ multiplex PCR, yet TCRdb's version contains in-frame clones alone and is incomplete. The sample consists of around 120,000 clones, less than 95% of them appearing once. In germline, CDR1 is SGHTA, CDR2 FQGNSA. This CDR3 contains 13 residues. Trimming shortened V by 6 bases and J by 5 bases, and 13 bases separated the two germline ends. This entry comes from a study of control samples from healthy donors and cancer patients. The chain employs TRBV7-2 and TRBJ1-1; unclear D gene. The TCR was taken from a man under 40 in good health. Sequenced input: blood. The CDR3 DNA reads TGTGCCAGCAGGGAGGGCGGGAGGACTGAAGCTTTCTTT. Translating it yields CASREGGRTEAFF.